These 17 T cell receptor beta chains were all obtained from the same sample, sequenced in a study of blood T cell repertoires in COVID-19 (dated by TCRdb to about 2020). Library generation was performed with the immunoSEQ multiplex PCR assay. In TCRdb, the immuneACCESS table is reduced to in-frame sequences with V and J assigned. These tables do not hold every clone; where another copy was compared, an unresolved V gene accounts for under half, and the others remain unexplained. Across this sample there are 90,000 to 130,000 clones, with around four fifths seen only once. The top ten constitute approximately 16% of the sample. The sequenced sample consisted of peripheral blood. The receptors here all came from a woman aged 60 to 75 with acute or convalescent COVID-19.

The chain recombines TRBV9 with TRBJ1-6; D remains ambiguous. Looked up from germline, CDR1 is SGDLS and CDR2 is YYNGEE. The V and J ends lost 3 bases and 10 bases respectively, with 11 bases between them. This CDR3 region has 13 residues. The CDR3 reads CASSGGGSSPLHF. The CDR3 nucleotides read TGTGCCAGCAGCGGTGGAGGATCCTCACCCCTCCACTTT.

V and J are TRBV19 and TRBJ1-1; TRBD1 matches 9 bases. The CDR3 sequence is 15 residues long. J was trimmed by 1 base and V by 7 bases; bases with no gene match: 7. Germline assignment: CDR1 LNHDA and CDR2 SQIVND (reference sequence). CDR3: CASTPGGQGNTEAFF. The CDR3 DNA reads TGTGCCAGTACCCCAGGGGGACAGGGGAACACTGAAGCTTTCTTT.

This chain uses TRBV19 with TRBJ2-4, with D hard to call. This CDR3 region has 18 residues. With 5 bases removed from V and 0 bases from J, the gap between germline ends came to 20 bases. Germline assignment: CDR1 LNHDA and CDR2 SQIVND (reference sequence). The CDR3 is CASSPDTLTTIAKNIQYF. As DNA, the CDR3 is TGTGCCAGTAGTCCCGATACACTCACAACTATAGCCAAAAACATTCAGTACTTC.

This clone was counted a single time. This sequence joins TRBV3-1 (or the pseudogene TRBV3-2) and TRBJ2-5; TRBD2 aligns across 11 bases. The V segment lost 3 bases and the J segment 7 bases; nucleotides outside the gene matches: 4. Germline CDR1 and CDR2: LGHDT and YNNKEL (reference sequence). The CDR3 consists of 14 residues. CDR3 DNA: TGTGCCAGCAGCCATACTAGCGGGGGAGGGACCCAGTACTTC. It is translated as CASSHTSGGGTQYF.

The chain links TRBV25-1 to TRBJ2-7, with D unresolved. CDR3 length equals 13 residues. Germline V gene data show CDR1 as MGHDK and CDR2 as SYGVNS. V lost 0 bases, J lost 2 bases, and 5 bases lay in between. The CDR3 loop is CASSEYRTYEQYF. The CDR3 nucleotides read TGTGCCAGCAGTGAATACAGGACCTACGAGCAGTACTTC.

The rearrangement uses TRBV4-3 and TRBJ2-7; 7 bases align to TRBD2. Losses at the gene ends were 2 bases for V and 0 bases for J; bases not matched to a gene: 7. The germline CDR1 and CDR2 sequences are LGHNA and YSLEER. CDR3 size: 16 residues. CDR3 loop: CASSQSSRGNSYEQYF. The DNA for the CDR3 is TGCGCCAGCAGCCAAAGTTCGCGGGGGAACTCCTACGAGCAGTACTTC.

The CDR3 DNA follows: TGTGCTAGTGGTTTACGGGGCTACGAGCAGTACTTC. Translated, it gives CASGLRGYEQYF. V and J are TRBV12-5 and TRBJ2-7; weak D call: TRBD2 (5 bases). CDR3 length equals 12 residues. CDR1 and CDR2 from the germline V gene are LGHNT and FRNRAP. Deletions cut 3 bases from V and 3 bases from J, with 6 bases between.

The table lists this clone with a count of one. The chain links TRBV23-1 to TRBJ1-3; possibly TRBD1 for D (5 bases). TRBV23-1 is an ORF, and what it does is uncertain. With 2 bases removed from V and 5 bases from J, the gap between germline ends came to 16 bases. The CDR3 runs 16 residues. CDR3 in DNA: TGCGCCAGCAGTCAAGCCGGACATTGGGGTCGAAACACCATATATTTT. Encoded protein: CASSQAGHWGRNTIYF.

The J gene is TRBJ2-2, the V gene TRBV5-4, with D possibly TRBD1 on 6 matching bases. CDR3 length: 16 amino acids. Germline values: CDR1 SGHNT, CDR2 YYREEE (reference sequence). Trimming cost V 4 bases and J 1 base, with 14 bases left between them. The CDR3 coding sequence is TGTGCCAGCAGCGCTCAAGCGACAGGGAACACCGGGGAGCTGTTTTTT. This encodes CASSAQATGNTGELFF.

This chain joins TRBV10-3 and TRBJ1-6; TRBD1 matches at 9 bases. V lost 8 bases to trimming and J lost 9 bases; unmatched junction nucleotides: 11. The CDR3 covers 15 residues. Germline V lookup: CDR1 ENHRY, CDR2 SYGVKD. The CDR3 is CAIGEPGQGLSPLHF. The DNA of the CDR3 is TGTGCCATCGGAGAACCGGGACAGGGCCTTTCACCCCTCCACTTT.

V gene TRBV4-3 combines with J gene TRBJ1-1; a weak D match, TRBD1 (5 bases). The germline gives CDR1 LGHNA, CDR2 YSLEER. The CDR3 sequence is 14 residues long. Trimming removed 0 bases from V and 6 bases from J, with 11 bases in between. The CDR3 reads CASSQDPRQSEAFF. The CDR3 coding sequence is TGCGCCAGCAGCCAAGATCCCCGACAGTCTGAAGCTTTCTTT.

The chain has TRBV19 and TRBJ2-2, with D unclear. The CDR3 runs 11 residues. Trimming removed 3 bases from V and 8 bases from J, with 4 bases in between. CDR1 is LNHDA, CDR2 SQIVND, per germline (reference sequence). CDR3 sequence reads: CASSIGGELFF. CDR3 DNA: TGTGCCAGTAGTATCGGGGGGGAGCTGTTTTTT.

The J gene is TRBJ2-5, the V gene TRBV6-4; 10 nucleotides agree with TRBD1. The CDR3 has 15 amino acids. V lost 6 bases to trimming and J lost 2 bases; unmatched junction nucleotides: 6. Germline V gives CDR1 MRHNA, CDR2 SNTAGT. The CDR3 reads CASSPGQGGQETQYF. The CDR3 bases are TGTGCCAGCAGCCCCGGACAGGGGGGACAAGAGACCCAGTACTTC.

The chain combines TRBV5-5 with TRBJ2-5; maybe TRBD1 (6 bases). This CDR3 is 14 amino acids long. The V end was cut by 2 bases, the J end by 4 bases, with 12 bases between. CDR1 SGHKS and CDR2 YYEKEE come from the germline V gene (reference sequence). In DNA, the CDR3 is TGTGCCAGCAGCTTACCAGGGGTAGGAGAGACCCAGTACTTC. Translating gives CASSLPGVGETQYF.

This clone has more than one count but fewer than ten. The chain uses TRBV28 and TRBJ1-6; 7 bases fit TRBD1. CDR3 length equals 14 residues. The ends lost 2 bases at V and 7 bases at J; junction bases unmatched: 2. Germline V gives CDR1 MDHEN, CDR2 SYDVKM. Here the CDR3 reads CASSLVQGNSPLHF. The DNA of the CDR3 is TGTGCCAGCAGTTTAGTACAGGGGAATTCACCCCTCCACTTT.

The chain uses TRBV7-2 and TRBJ2-5; possibly TRBD1 for D (6 bases). The CDR3 contains 16 residues. V dropped 1 base and J dropped 3 bases, with 15 bases sitting between them. Germline values: CDR1 SGHTA, CDR2 FQGNSA. CDR3 nucleotides: TGTGCCAGCAGCTTAGGGACAGCTAAAAAGAAAGAGACCCAGTACTTC. Protein: CASSLGTAKKKETQYF.

The chain joins TRBV24-1 to TRBJ2-3; 9 bases are a match to TRBD1. There are 16 residues in the CDR3. Trimming cost V 4 bases and J 3 bases; bases outside gene matches: 7. Germline CDR1 and CDR2: KGHDR and SFDVKD. The CDR3 DNA sequence: TGTGCCACCAGTGACACGGGACAGGGTAGGACAGATACGCAGTATTTT. It translates to CATSDTGQGRTDTQYF.